A selection of T cell receptor beta chains follows, all from one sample in a study of cytomegalovirus exposure and HLA in healthy donors. The assay was immunoSEQ multiplex PCR, and TCRdb's table has in-frame clones only and misses some. The repertoire holds some 200,000 clones, with approximately 78% as singletons. The sample consisted of PBMCs. The source of these receptors is a middle-aged woman in good health and CMV-seronegative. The CDR3 runs from the conserved cysteine through the conserved F or W. D genes are given only for firm matches. Where a row states a size, it is once, few, many or the class of an expanded clone; other rows omit it.

j_call	d_call	v_call	clone_size	cdr3_aa	cdr3_nt
TRBJ2-7	-	TRBV4-1	-	CASSQEDWAGYEQYF	TGCGCCAGCAGCCAAGAGGACTGGGCGGGATACGAGCAGTACTTC
TRBJ2-7	-	TRBV5-1	once	CASSLDRTASYEQYF	TGCGCCAGCAGCTTGGATCGGACAGCCTCCTACGAGCAGTACTTC
TRBJ2-1	TRBD2	TRBV2	-	CASSDSAGGSSYNEQFF	TGTGCCAGCAGTGATTCGGCGGGCGGGAGCTCCTACAATGAGCAGTTCTTC
TRBJ2-2	TRBD2	TRBV6-5	few	CASSYGEGTGELFF	TGTGCCAGCAGTTACGGGGAGGGCACCGGGGAGCTGTTTTTT
TRBJ2-7	TRBD1	TRBV18	-	CASSHDRAVSSYEQYF	TGTGCCAGCTCCCATGACAGGGCGGTGAGCTCCTACGAGCAGTACTTC
TRBJ2-7	-	TRBV27	-	CASSLSVADLPYEQYF	TGTGCCAGCAGTTTATCGGTGGCCGACTTGCCCTACGAGCAGTACTTC
TRBJ2-7	-	TRBV7-9	-	CASSSGNSYEQYF	TGTGCCAGCAGCTCGGGGAATTCCTACGAGCAGTACTTC
TRBJ1-2	TRBD1	TRBV19	-	CASSIRVTGLVNYGYTF	TGTGCCAGTAGTATTCGTGTGACAGGGCTGGTAAACTATGGCTACACCTTC
TRBJ1-1	TRBD1	TRBV19	-	CASMGQGASEAFF	TGTGCCAGTATGGGACAGGGGGCTTCTGAAGCTTTCTTT
TRBJ1-3	TRBD1	TRBV19	-	CASSPDRINTIYF	TGTGCCAGTAGTCCGGACAGGATAAACACCATATATTTT
TRBJ1-5	-	TRBV4-2	-	CASSQDAGSQPQHF	TGTGCCAGCAGCCAAGATGCAGGAAGTCAGCCCCAGCATTTT
TRBJ2-7	-	TRBV19	-	CASSITADYEQYF	TGTGCCAGTAGTATTACTGCCGACTACGAGCAGTACTTC